Each of the 9 T cell receptor beta chains below was sequenced from the same sample in a study of CD8+ T cells in alopecia areata. RNA extraction and reverse transcription yielded cDNA as sequencing template. Some clones are missing from TCRdb's copy, which holds only in-frame ones; the method was immunoSEQ multiplex PCR. The sample has roughly 220,000 clones, 66% seen once; the top ten hold 1.2%. Treatment reported: oral pan-JAK inhibitor, 5-10 mg twice daily. The sequencing used CD4+ T cells sorted from blood, collected around week 44, from a patient treated with tofacitinib. These receptor sequences come from a human donor with alopecia areata.

This sequence joins TRBV5-1 and TRBJ2-7, with 7 nucleotides matching TRBD1. Trimming removed 4 bases from V and 2 bases from J; junction bases left unmatched: 3. This CDR3 is 13 amino acids long. Germline V gene lookup returns CDR1 SGHRS and CDR2 YFSETQ. CDR3: CASSGTAAYEQYF. The CDR3 nucleotides read TGCGCCAGCAGCGGGACAGCAGCCTACGAGCAGTACTTC.

The genes are TRBV25-1 and TRBJ1-5; D ambiguous. CDR1 and CDR2 (germline): MGHDK, SYGVNS. The CDR3 runs to 12 residues. V was trimmed by 3 bases and J by 11 bases, leaving 11 bases between them. CDR3 DNA: TGTGCCAGCAGTGACGGAGTCAAATCCCAGCATTTT. Translation gives CASSDGVKSQHF. The variable domain in full, completed from reference TRBV25-1 and TRBJ1-5, reads EADIYQTPRYLVIGTGKKITLECSQTMGHDKMYWYQQDPGMELHLIHYSYGVNSTEKGDLSSESTVSRIRTEHFPLTLESARPSHTSQYLCASSDGVKSQHFGDGTRLSIL.

Notes on this clone: Sequence at one end of the junction differs from germline and may be a read error. The chain couples TRBV29-1 to TRBJ1-2, with TRBD1 matching over 10 bases. The CDR3 is 17 residues long. Germline V lookup: CDR1 SQVTM, CDR2 ANQGSEA. CDR3 bases: TGCAGCGTTAAAGAGGGGACAGGGGTGCTTTTACTACGTGGCTACACCTTC. As protein: CSVKEGTGVLLLRGYTF.

As regards this clone: Other DNA sequences in the sample encode the same CDR3. The chain has TRBV30 and TRBJ2-3, with 7 bases that match TRBD2. The CDR3 has 14 amino acids. Germline loops: CDR1 GTSNPN, CDR2 SVGIG (reference sequence). V was pared by 0 bases and J by 1 base, with 1 base of the junction left unmatched. The CDR3 DNA reads as TGTGCCTGGAGTGTAAGCGGGGGCACAGATACGCAGTATTTT. Its protein is CAWSVSGGTDTQYF.

The chain has TRBV7-8 and TRBJ1-5; D remains unclear. The germline gives CDR1 SGHVS, CDR2 FQNEAQ. The CDR3 has 13 residues. The V end was cut by 4 bases, the J end by 4 bases, with 8 bases between. Written as DNA, the CDR3 is TGTGCCAGCAGCTGGGGTCCTAATCAGCCCCAGCATTTT. Its translation: CASSWGPNQPQHF.

The chain is built from TRBV30 and TRBJ1-6; TRBD1 matches 7 bases. Germline values: CDR1 GTSNPN, CDR2 SVGIG (reference sequence). Germline trimming cut 8 bases from V and 7 bases from J; bases unmatched to any gene: 8. The CDR3 runs 13 residues. As DNA, the CDR3 is TGTGCCACAAACACAGGGGTCAATTCACCCCTCCACTTT. Translating it yields CATNTGVNSPLHF.

V is TRBV7-2 and J is TRBJ2-7; the D gene could be TRBD1 or TRBD2 (5 bases each). There are 14 residues in the CDR3. Trimming removed 5 bases from V and 2 bases from J, with 13 bases in between. Germline V lookup: CDR1 SGHTA, CDR2 FQGNSA. The CDR3 here is CASSPGPLTYEQYF. CDR3 bases: TGTGCCAGCAGCCCGGGACCCCTGACCTACGAGCAGTACTTC.

The chain couples TRBV6-1 to TRBJ2-1, with D possibly called TRBD1 or TRBD2 (7 bases each). V lost 4 bases to trimming and J lost 9 bases, with 13 bases between them. CDR3 size: 13 residues. Per germline, CDR1 MNHNS and CDR2 SASEGT. The CDR3 sequence: CASSVDREGEQFF. The CDR3 DNA reads as TGTGCCAGCAGTGTCGACAGGGAGGGTGAGCAGTTCTTC.

The J gene is TRBJ1-5, the V gene TRBV7-2; 8 bases map to TRBD1. This CDR3 contains 14 residues. V shed 6 bases and J 7 bases; nucleotides not matched to a gene: 8. The germline gives CDR1 SGHTA, CDR2 FQGNSA. CDR3 loop: CASRDPGGRQPQHF. Written as DNA, the CDR3 is TGTGCCAGCAGGGATCCAGGGGGCAGGCAGCCCCAGCATTTT.